This T cell receptor (beta chain) comes out of a study of control samples from healthy donors and cancer patients. Using immunoSEQ multiplex PCR, the repertoire was profiled, and TCRdb retains in-frame clones only, with some absent. The sample has about 160,000 clones, around 96% seen once. V lost 7 bases and J lost 4, with 22 bases in between. Germline loops: CDR1 LNHDA, CDR2 SQIVND (reference sequence). CDR3 length: 16 amino acids. The sequenced sample consisted of blood. The chain joins TRBV19 to TRBJ1-2; D gene unclear. This sequence originates from a woman in her thirties in good health. The CDR3 region has the DNA TGTGCCAGTACCGAGCGGGTGCTATGGGATTTCTATGGCTACACCTTC. The encoded protein is CASTERVLWDFYGYTF.